This TCR beta chain was recorded in a study of response to subunit inactivated influenza vaccine. This clonotype was picked up a small number of times. The target antigen is unknown. Germline CDR1 reads SNHLY; CDR2 reads FYNNEI. V lost 4 bases and J lost 9, with 16 bases in between. The CDR3 runs to 14 residues. Whole-study findings and limits: There was a suggestion from the authors that each seasonal influenza vaccination recruits few new T cells.

Each CDR3 protein is one row after TCRdb ran MiXCR on the RT-PCR reads. The sample lists about 570,000 distinct CDR3 sequences, 11% occurring once. These sequences were also reported in another study, on T cells expressing NK-cell markers. In that study: A 5'RACE template switching approach incorporating UMIs was used to make TCR beta cDNA. Repertoires of TCR beta were obtained from T cells sorted as CD3+CD56+NKG2C+, CD3+CD56+NKG2C- and CD3+CD56-NKG2C+. About six donors carried dominant NKG2C+ clonotypes that made up 1.0-7.0% of their CD8+ T cells. The same clonotypes also predominated in the CD3+CD56-NKG2C+ fraction of several donors.

The rearrangement uses TRBV2 and TRBJ2-1; no clear D. Source: PBMCs from blood, taken on the day of vaccination. The origin of this receptor is a man aged 50 to 59 who received an inactivated influenza vaccine. The CDR3 DNA sequence: TGTGCCAGCAGTGGGCTAAGGTCGGGCGGTGAGCAGTTCTTC. Translation: CASSGLRSGGEQFF.